This TCR beta chain was obtained from a study of early T cells in non-severe SARS-CoV-2 infection. The overall study: The chains were unpaired, and the sequenced material was bulk RNA from unsorted whole blood.

The V gene end was trimmed by 4 bases and the J gene end by 4 bases; junction bases not matched to a gene: 9. CDR3 length: 15 amino acids. Germline V gene lookup returns CDR1 SGHDN and CDR2 FVKESK. In the library, individual cDNA molecules carried attached unique molecular identifiers. TCRdb recomputed calls from the 5' RACE reads with MiXCR, one row per CDR3 protein. The sample contains just under 85,000 distinct CDR3 sequences, 8% to 13% of which appear only once. The J gene is TRBJ2-5, the V gene TRBV14; TRBD1 aligns across 7 bases. The receptor was derived from an adult who was a healthcare worker with PCR-confirmed SARS-CoV-2 infection or an uninfected control (not recorded which). Sequenced material: whole blood, taken at baseline. The CDR3 loop is CASSPRTGTAETQYF. DNA of the CDR3: TGTGCCAGCAGCCCCCGGACAGGCACCGCAGAGACCCAGTACTTC.